These 7 T cell receptor beta chains were sequenced from one sample in a study of T-cell reconstitution after alpha-beta-depleted transplantation in children. The authors prepared the TCRbeta library with unique molecular identifiers. TCRdb re-analysed the PCR reads in MiXCR, keeping a single row per CDR3 protein. The sample shows about 98,000 distinct CDR3 sequences, about 8% of them seen only once. Sequencing was performed on PBMCs, taken before TCRalphabeta/CD19-depleted stem cell transplant. The source of these receptors is a boy aged 2-9 years with acute lymphoblastic leukemia, due to receive a stem cell transplant.

The sample holds many counts of this clonotype. CDR3 DNA sequence: TGCAGTGCTCCCCGGGGTAGCGGGGTCTTGGAGCAGTATTTT. This sequence encodes CSAPRGSGVLEQYF. The chain couples TRBV20-1 to TRBJ2-3; 8 nucleotides align to TRBD2. This CDR3 has 14 residues. V shed 5 bases, J shed 11 bases, and the junction held 15 bases outside the gene matches. Germline V gene sequence: CDR1 DFQATT, CDR2 SNEGSKA (reference sequence).

Ten or more counts support this clonotype. One end of the junction fails to match germline, which may point to a read error. The V call is TRBV7-6, the J call TRBJ2-1; TRBD2 matches at 13 bases. The CDR3 totals 17 residues. The germline CDR1 and CDR2 sequences are SGHVS and FNYEAQ. The CDR3 reads CASSYGTSGVSDNEQFF. CDR3 bases: TGTGCCAGCAGTTACGGGACTAGCGGGGTCTCCGACAATGAGCAGTTCTTC.

This chain uses TRBV5-1 with TRBJ2-3; TRBD2 aligns across 9 bases. The CDR3 extends over 15 amino acids. Germline trimming cut 4 bases from V and 4 bases from J; bases unmatched to any gene: 7. CDR1 and CDR2 (germline): SGHRS, YFSETQ. CDR3 amino acids: CASSLVAGEADTQYF. CDR3 DNA: TGCGCCAGCAGCCTCGTAGCGGGGGAGGCAGATACGCAGTATTTT.

This clonotype was counted a few times. V and J are TRBV7-2 and TRBJ1-1; 7 bases align to TRBD1. The CDR3 loop spans 13 amino acids. Germline V gene data show CDR1 as SGHTA and CDR2 as FQGNSA. Trimming removed 5 bases from V and 6 bases from J; junction bases left unmatched: 6. The CDR3 reads CASSSRQGPEAFF. CDR3 coding DNA: TGTGCCAGCAGCAGTCGACAGGGTCCTGAAGCTTTCTTT.

This clonotype appeared many times. The rearrangement uses TRBV6-1 and TRBJ2-7; 9 bases map to TRBD2. The V gene end was trimmed by 2 bases and the J gene end by 0 bases; junction bases not matched to a gene: 2. CDR3 length equals 15 residues. The germline CDR1 and CDR2 sequences are MNHNS and SASEGT. CDR3 sequence reads: CASSELAGSSYEQYF. The DNA for the CDR3 is TGTGCCAGCAGTGAACTAGCGGGGAGCTCCTACGAGCAGTACTTC.

This clonotype was counted a few times. The rearrangement links TRBV10-3 to TRBJ2-7; D not certain. The CDR3 consists of 13 residues. Trimming shortened V by 3 bases and J by 3 bases, and 9 bases separated the two germline ends. Germline-derived CDR1 and CDR2 are ENHRY and SYGVKD. In DNA form, the CDR3 reads TGTGCCATCAGTGACCGGGCAGTCTACGAGCAGTACTTC. Translation gives CAISDRAVYEQYF.

This clonotype was detected a few times. In nucleotides, the CDR3 is TGTGCCAGTAGTCCCCCGCGGGGGCGCGTGTTGGATGAGCAGTTCTTC. It yields the protein CASSPPRGRVLDEQFF. The V gene is TRBV19, the J gene TRBJ2-1, with a tentative D call TRBD2 (7 bases). The CDR3 totals 16 residues. Germline CDR1 is LNHDA and CDR2 is SQIVND (reference sequence). V lost 5 bases, J lost 8 bases, and 22 bases lay in between.